This T cell receptor beta chain is drawn from a study of blood T cell repertoires in COVID-19. Study processing details: Reference gene primer amplification gave nucleated cell count estimates. Sequencing used immunoSEQ multiplex PCR; TCRdb keeps in-frame clones, though not all of them. The DNA was the basis for D and trimming; V, J and clone size are from that table. The sample records fewer than 250,000 clones, 70% to 90% being singletons. Germline-derived CDR1 and CDR2 are MNHEY and SVGAGI. Trimming left V 1 base short and J 4 bases short, with 8 bases between. This CDR3 comprises 15 residues. Sequencing was performed on peripheral blood. V and J are TRBV6-5 and TRBJ1-6; tentatively, D is TRBD1 (5 bases). This TCR came from a man in his fifties or sixties with acute or convalescent COVID-19. CDR3 DNA: TGTGCCAGCAGTTACTGGCAGGGATATAATTCACCCCTCCACTTT. Translated, it gives CASSYWQGYNSPLHF.